The 5 T cell receptor beta chains below were found in one sample sequenced in a study of cytomegalovirus exposure and HLA in healthy donors. It was with 60 Vbeta and 13 Jbeta primers that the PCR ran. TCRdb's copy holds only in-frame clones and misses some; the assay was immunoSEQ multiplex PCR. The top ten hold roughly 2.5% of the sample, which has about 200,000 clones, 82% seen once. Sequences were obtained from PBMCs. These TCRs come from a woman aged 40 to 50 in good health and CMV-seronegative.

V usage is TRBV18 and J usage is TRBJ2-1, with TRBD2 matching 8 bases. This CDR3 is 16 amino acids long. Germline trimming cut 3 bases from V and 5 bases from J; bases unmatched to any gene: 9. Germline V gene data show CDR1 as KGHSH and CDR2 as LQKENI. CDR3 DNA sequence: TGTGCCAGCTCACCTTTTCGACTAGCGAGAGACAATGAGCAGTTCTTC. Its protein product is CASSPFRLARDNEQFF.

The gene calls are TRBV7-8 and TRBJ1-1; D gene ambiguous. This CDR3 spans 13 amino acids. In germline, CDR1 is SGHVS, CDR2 FQNEAQ. Trimming shortened V by 6 bases and J by 5 bases, and 13 bases separated the two germline ends. DNA of the CDR3: TGTGCCAGCAGGTCCCAGGCCCGAACTGAAGCTTTCTTT. Translated, it gives CASRSQARTEAFF.

A single count supports this clone. This chain links TRBV2 with TRBJ1-4; TRBD1 agrees at 8 bases. The CDR3 has 17 residues. Per germline, CDR1 SNHLY and CDR2 FYNNEI. V lost 7 bases, J lost 5 bases, and 15 bases stayed unmatched. CDR3 DNA sequence: TGTGCCAGCACCAGACAGGGGACGACGGACGAGAATGAAAAACTGTTTTTT. This sequence encodes CASTRQGTTDENEKLFF.

This clone was found a few times. V is TRBV28 and J is TRBJ1-2, with D perhaps TRBD1 (5 bases). Germline V gene lookup returns CDR1 MDHEN and CDR2 SYDVKM. V dropped 4 bases and J dropped 5 bases, with 17 bases sitting between them. CDR3 length: 15 residues. CDR3 nucleotides: TGTGCCAGCAGTTCCGCCGGGACTCCGAGGTATGGCTACACCTTC. Translation gives CASSSAGTPRYGYTF.

The table lists this clone with a few counts. The chain carries TRBV28 and TRBJ1-3; TRBD1 aligns across 8 bases. This CDR3 comprises 13 residues. With 7 bases clipped from V and 4 bases from J, the junction kept 3 bases outside the gene matches. CDR1 is MDHEN, CDR2 SYDVKM, per germline. CDR3 region: CASIRGPGNTIYF. The CDR3, as DNA: TGTGCCAGCATCAGGGGGCCGGGAAACACCATATATTTT.